This T cell receptor (beta chain) was profiled in a study of cytomegalovirus exposure and HLA in healthy donors. General observations from the study: A few of the chains that were CMV-associated were confirmed in vitro to be specific for CMV antigens.

Sequencing was performed with immunoSEQ multiplex PCR; in TCRdb, only in-frame clones are kept and a portion is missing. The data show 260,000 or so clones, approximately 87% seen once. This clone was seen only a few times. The target antigen is unknown. The germline V gene has CDR1 SEHNR and CDR2 FQNEAQ (reference sequence). The CDR3 runs to 14 residues. The V gene lost 4 bases and the J gene lost 4 bases, with 13 bases spanning the gap. The donors were in the roughly 110-subject validation cohort, distinct from the approximately 700-subject first cohort. This TCR came from a man aged 18 to 29 in good health and CMV-seronegative. Sequenced material: PBMCs. This chain connects TRBV7-9 to TRBJ1-2; D is perhaps TRBD1 (6 bases). The CDR3: CASSSDSRGYGYTF. CDR3 nucleotide sequence: TGTGCCAGCAGCTCGGACAGTCGGGGCTATGGCTACACCTTC.